One and the same sample provided the 4 T cell receptor beta chains below, sequenced in a study of T cell repertoires in ileal Crohn's disease. The assay was immunoSEQ multiplex PCR, and TCRdb's table has in-frame clones only and misses some. Of some 1,900 clones in the sample, around 80% were seen once. Material for sequencing was ileal tissue. All receptors derive from an adult with Crohn's disease.

The rearrangement uses TRBV9 and TRBJ2-2, with TRBD1 as a possible D gene (5 bases). Trimming pared 4 bases from V and 0 bases from J, leaving 13 bases between. The V gene's germline CDR1 is SGDLS and CDR2 YYNGEE. The CDR3 runs to 16 residues. This chain's CDR3 is CASSTIDSANTGELFF. The CDR3 coding sequence is TGTGCCAGCAGCACTATTGACAGCGCGAACACCGGGGAGCTGTTTTTT.

This clone was picked up one time. The gene calls are TRBV6-4 and TRBJ1-5; 7 bases map to TRBD1. Germline loops: CDR1 MRHNA, CDR2 SNTAGT. The CDR3 runs 18 residues. V gave up 0 bases and J gave up 3 bases; unmatched junction bases: 11. The CDR3 loop reads CASSDSNRRQGNNQPQHF. In nucleotides, the CDR3 is TGTGCCAGCAGTGACTCGAACAGGAGACAGGGCAACAATCAGCCCCAGCATTTT.

This clone has a handful of counts. The DNA of the CDR3 is TGTGCCAGCAGCCAGGGGGGTTCTACCTACGAGCAGTACTTC. It yields the protein CASSQGGSTYEQYF. V usage is TRBV7-2 and J usage is TRBJ2-7; a weak D match, TRBD1 (7 bases). This CDR3 is 14 amino acids long. Per germline, CDR1 SGHTA and CDR2 FQGNSA. Trimming shortened V by 5 bases and J by 2 bases, and 13 bases separated the two germline ends.

This rearrangement joins TRBV4-1 to TRBJ2-5; 12 bases map to TRBD2. This CDR3 contains 19 residues. V was pared by 1 base and J by 5 bases, with 14 bases of the junction left unmatched. Germline V lookup: CDR1 MGHRA, CDR2 YSYEKL. CDR3 amino acids: CASSQAKAASGGAGETQYF. The CDR3 DNA is TGCGCCAGCAGCCAAGCGAAGGCGGCTAGCGGGGGGGCCGGGGAGACCCAGTACTTC.